Detailed here is one T cell receptor beta chain. The data belong to a study of monozygotic twins with inflammatory bowel disease. This CDR3 contains 15 residues. Germline CDR1 is MNHEY and CDR2 is SVGEGT. The draw for each donor consisted of a single 2.5 ml blood sample. Eight distinct reactions (per sample) were used to make the cDNA. Researchers used template switching to add UMIs featuring a 6-nucleotide sample barcode. cDNA encoding TCRalpha and TCRbeta underwent two nested PCRs of approximately 16 and 10 cycles, each of which was followed by bead purification. TCRdb re-called the 5' RACE reads; one entry per CDR3 protein, DNA not given. This sample's clone table lists more than 300,000 distinct CDR3 sequences.

The V gene is TRBV6-2 or TRBV6-3, the J gene TRBJ1-4. Sequenced material: blood. The clonotype comes from a human donor with ulcerative colitis or Crohn's disease, or a healthy co-twin of an affected twin (not recorded which). CDR3 region: CASTPGGAGDEKLFF.